This T cell receptor beta chain was sequenced in a study of blood T cells in healthy people across ages (dated by TCRdb to the mid-2010s). A note on the overall study: In model experiments, roughly one uniquely barcoded TCR beta cDNA molecule per two T cells was captured by template switching. The study analyzed two additional independent replicas of 1 million unique cDNA reads from the same blood draw for two donors, one aged 18 to 30 and one aged 80 or older. To track age-related changes in TCR beta repertoire diversity, the study relied on deep sequencing normalized with unique cDNA molecular identifiers. Donors were grouped into four age groups: young (average roughly 17 years), middle-aged (roughly 37), aged (around 60) and long-lived (around 80). Donors of different ages were randomly distributed across sequencing lanes to avoid experimental bias.

Preparation of the library involved 5' RACE. The instrument was an Illumina HiSeq 2500. A second PCR of about 6 to 11 cycles was run with a J-beta primer mix and a sample-barcoded 5' primer. A template-switch 5' adaptor carrying 12 random nucleotides introduced a unique molecular identifier onto each TCR beta cDNA molecule. Each sample yielded at least 3 million CDR3-containing paired-end reads. First-strand cDNA synthesis was performed from all RNA using the Mint cDNA synthesis kit, with priming by a TRBC-specific oligonucleotide. Following uracil-DNA glycosylase treatment, all cDNA underwent a first 18-cycle PCR with the universal primers M1SS and BC2_uni_R. The study's own analysis went as follows. For normalization, 1 million high-quality reads, each with a distinct molecular identifier, were randomly selected from each sample. Reads with shared molecular identifiers were discarded instead of being binned into consensus sequences. MiTCR, run with a Q25 quality threshold and the strictest error-elimination algorithm, handled CDR3 identification, clonotype clustering and error correction. A nonparametric unseen species model using Euler transformation provided a lower-bound estimate of total TCR beta diversity. TCRdb itself trimmed the public reads at Q25 with fastp, ran MiXCR and retained productive beta chains. Entries are consolidated by CDR3 protein sequence, retaining the most common genes and DNA. Clone size and V and J calls follow TCRdb, not the original study. Here the sample has 890,000 or so distinct CDR3 sequences; about 59% occur a single time. The ten largest clones add up to 25% to 35% of the sample.

Results and caveats for the whole study, not just this receptor: Since profiling was done on bulk unsorted PBMCs, naive and antigen-experienced compartments could not be conclusively compared. Observed TCR beta diversity correlated strongly with the percentage of naive T cells measured by flow cytometry. Compared with the aged group, more naive CD4+ T cells, fewer expanded clones and increased TCR diversity were shown by the long-lived group, suggesting age selection. Donor CMV infection status was unknown, potentially confounding age-related changes in expanded clonotypes. As age increased, observed TCR beta diversity per million T cells dropped in a roughly linear way, and a significant reduction was already evident by age 40. Estimates of total diversity based on one million sequenced T cells were considered lower bounds and underestimates.

The donors were 40 or so Caucasian individuals from Russia, aged roughly 6 to 100 years, who were systemically healthy. Approximately 10 milliliters of peripheral blood were collected from each donor into EDTA-treated Vacutainer tubes. PBMCs were isolated by Ficoll-Paque density-gradient centrifugation, with at least 6.5 million obtained per sample. Trizol reagent was used to extract total RNA from the PBMCs, yielding at least 5.5 micrograms per sample. The percentages of naive CD45RAhigh/CD27high T cells were determined by flow cytometry on a PBMC aliquot from every donor. This clonotype was detected only a few times. What this receptor recognizes is not known. Within one base of it there is no much larger clone, and no base qualities were kept. CDR1 MNHEY and CDR2 SVGAGI were looked up in the germline V gene. V is reduced by 7 bases and J by 10 bases, leaving a spacing of 14 bases between them. The CDR3 runs 12 amino acids, cysteine and phenylalanine included. Only CDR3 DNA is held: 36 bases, read in frame from base 1.

Sequencing was done on a sample of blood. Recombination joined TRBV6-5 with TRBJ2-1; the D segment is perhaps TRBD1 or TRBD2, each sharing 5 matched bases. The receptor comes from a man younger than 40 in good health. The DNA sequence is TGTGCCAGCACCCCGGGGCAAGGGGAGCAGTTCTTC. It translates as CASTPGQGEQFF.